This entry lists 27 T cell receptor beta chains sequenced from one sample in a study of control samples from healthy donors and cancer patients. The data were produced by immunoSEQ multiplex PCR, yet TCRdb's version contains in-frame clones alone and is incomplete. The table includes about 83,000 clones, 90% to 95% detected once. The sample consisted of blood. The source is a man in his forties or fifties in good health.

The chain combines TRBV30 with TRBJ1-4, with D tentatively TRBD1 (5 bases). The V end was cut by 5 bases, the J end by 4 bases, with 14 bases between. Germline CDR1 GTSNPN, CDR2 SVGIG (reference sequence). The length of the CDR3 is 14 residues. The CDR3: CAWGPGTNNEKLFF. The CDR3 region has the DNA TGTGCCTGGGGTCCCGGGACCAATAATGAAAAACTGTTTTTT. Together with reference TRBV30 and TRBJ1-4, the CDR3 gives the full variable domain: SQTIHQWPATLVQPVGSPLSLECTVEGTSNPNLYWYRQAAGRGLQLLFYSVGIGQISSEVPQNLSASRPQDRQFILSSKKLLLSDSGFYLCAWGPGTNNEKLFFGSGTQLSVL.

The rearrangement joins TRBV24-1 to TRBJ2-7; D tentatively fits TRBD1 or TRBD2 (5 bases each). Trimming shortened V by 5 bases and J by 6 bases, and 16 bases separated the two germline ends. CDR1 is KGHDR, CDR2 SFDVKD, per germline. This CDR3 is built from 14 residues. CDR3 DNA sequence: TGTGCCACCAGTGCCTCCGGGGCTCCCCGCGAGCAGTACTTC. It yields the protein CATSASGAPREQYF.

This clone appeared once. This chain uses TRBV7-2 with TRBJ2-5, with 9 bases that match TRBD2. Germline CDR1 SGHTA, CDR2 FQGNSA. This CDR3 is built from 13 residues. V gave up 10 bases and J gave up 5 bases; unmatched junction bases: 8. CDR3 protein: CATERGAAETQYF. For the CDR3, the DNA is TGTGCCACCGAGCGGGGGGCGGCCGAGACCCAGTACTTC.

This chain connects TRBV7-6 to TRBJ1-4, with D perhaps matching TRBD1 (5 bases). Deletions cut 11 bases from V and 0 bases from J, with 16 bases between. The CDR3 spans 15 residues. Germline lookup yields CDR1 SGHVS and CDR2 FNYEAQ. The CDR3: CASQRGTATNEKLFF. The CDR3 DNA reads as TGTGCCTCCCAACGGGGGACTGCAACTAATGAAAAACTGTTTTTT.

V usage is TRBV5-6 and J usage is TRBJ1-4; 7 bases are a match to TRBD1. J was trimmed by 6 bases and V by 0 bases; bases with no gene match: 2. CDR1 is SGHDT and CDR2 is YYEEEE in the germline V gene. This CDR3 region has 14 residues. The CDR3 DNA is TGTGCCAGCAGCTTGGAAGGGACAGATGAAAAACTGTTTTTT. Protein sequence: CASSLEGTDEKLFF.

This chain uses TRBV7-2 with TRBJ1-1, with TRBD1 as a possible D gene (6 bases). Germline CDR1 reads SGHTA; CDR2 reads FQGNSA. V lost 3 bases and J lost 8, with 10 bases in between. The CDR3 has 12 amino acids. The CDR3 region has the DNA TGTGCCAGCAGCTTCCTAACAGGGGAAGCTTTCTTT. Translation gives CASSFLTGEAFF.

The chain is built from TRBV2 and TRBJ2-7; D is perhaps TRBD1 (6 bases). The V end was cut by 6 bases, the J end by 6 bases, with 12 bases between. Germline CDR1 and CDR2: SNHLY and FYNNEI. The CDR3 sequence is 12 residues long. CDR3 loop: CASSPRQAEQYF. For the CDR3, the DNA is TGTGCCAGCAGCCCCCGACAGGCCGAGCAGTACTTC.

The chain recombines TRBV6-6 with TRBJ1-1; no definite D call. In germline, CDR1 is MNHNY, CDR2 SVGAGI (reference sequence). Between the trimmed V and J ends, which lost 7 bases and 3 bases, there was a span of 15 bases. The CDR3 length is 14 residues. The CDR3 loop is CASIYREEYTEAFF. CDR3 DNA: TGTGCCAGCATCTACCGCGAGGAGTACACTGAAGCTTTCTTT.

The V gene is TRBV19, the J gene TRBJ1-5; 9 nucleotides line up with TRBD1. The CDR3 consists of 15 residues. V lost 5 bases to trimming and J lost 7 bases; unmatched junction nucleotides: 9. Per germline, CDR1 LNHDA and CDR2 SQIVND (reference sequence). DNA of the CDR3: TGTGCCAGTAGTCCTTACAGGGGGCGCGACCAGCCCCAGCATTTT. Translation gives CASSPYRGRDQPQHF.

The chain joins TRBV24-1 to TRBJ2-2, with a weak D call TRBD1 (6 bases). The CDR3 is 14 amino acids. With 10 bases removed from V and 2 bases from J, the gap between germline ends came to 13 bases. Per germline, CDR1 KGHDR and CDR2 SFDVKD. CDR3 amino acids: CATGTLLNTGELFF. The CDR3 DNA reads as TGTGCCACTGGGACACTCCTCAACACCGGGGAGCTGTTTTTT.

The V gene is TRBV5-1, the J gene TRBJ1-1; D is perhaps TRBD1 (6 bases). The length of the CDR3 is 15 residues. Germline CDR1 and CDR2: SGHRS and YFSETQ. V lost 4 bases and J lost 1, with 14 bases in between. CDR3 sequence (DNA): TGCGCCAGCAGCAATACAGGGAACGGGAACACTGAAGCTTTCTTT. Translation: CASSNTGNGNTEAFF.

V gene TRBV19 combines with J gene TRBJ1-5; 9 bases align to TRBD1. Looked up from germline, CDR1 is LNHDA and CDR2 is SQIVND (reference sequence). The CDR3 sequence is 16 residues long. The V and J ends lost 7 bases and 2 bases, in that order; junction bases with no gene match: 9. As DNA, the CDR3 is TGTGCCAGTACCGAGACTACAGGGGGCCGCAATCAGCCCCAGCATTTT. This translates into CASTETTGGRNQPQHF.

This clone was seen more than once but under ten times. The J gene is TRBJ1-5, the V gene TRBV10-3; D not resolved. Germline V CDR1 and CDR2: ENHRY, SYGVKD. Trimming removed 2 bases at V and 4 bases at J, with 15 bases between. CDR3 length: 16 amino acids. The CDR3 DNA sequence: TGTGCCATCAGTGAGGAAATAGGGTTCTCAAATCAGCCCCAGCATTTT. Translating gives CAISEEIGFSNQPQHF.

The chain employs TRBV27 and TRBJ2-5; 8 bases are a match to TRBD1. This CDR3 contains 15 residues. From germline, CDR1 is MNHEY and CDR2 SMNVEV (reference sequence). V was pared by 5 bases and J by 4 bases, with 9 bases of the junction left unmatched. CDR3 region: CASSGPPDRVETQYF. As DNA, the CDR3 is TGTGCCAGCAGTGGCCCCCCGGACAGGGTAGAGACCCAGTACTTC.

Details on this clone: The same CDR3 can be traced to other DNA sequences in this sample. DNA of the CDR3: TGTGCCAGCAGCTCCGGACTAGCGGACACAGATACGCAGTATTTT. It encodes CASSSGLADTDTQYF. The rearrangement uses TRBV7-9 and TRBJ2-3; 10 nucleotides line up with TRBD2. V dropped 4 bases and J dropped 2; count of bases not matched to a gene: 3. This CDR3 is built from 15 residues. Germline V CDR1 and CDR2: SEHNR, FQNEAQ (reference sequence).

This clone was detected only once. The J gene is TRBJ2-1, the V gene TRBV19; maybe TRBD2 (5 bases). Germline loops: CDR1 LNHDA, CDR2 SQIVND (reference sequence). Trimming took 3 bases from V and 4 from J, leaving 13 bases between them. The CDR3 sequence is 15 residues long. The CDR3 bases are TGTGCCAGTAGTATTTCTGGGAGTGGGTACAATGAGCAGTTCTTC. It specifies CASSISGSGYNEQFF.

The V gene is TRBV19, the J gene TRBJ1-1; D is unclear. The germline V and J ends were trimmed by 3 bases and 0 bases, with 11 bases remaining between them. This CDR3 is built from 15 residues. Germline V CDR1 and CDR2: LNHDA, SQIVND (reference sequence). The CDR3 protein is CASSISGSMNTEAFF. Here the CDR3 DNA reads TGTGCCAGTAGTATTTCAGGAAGCATGAACACTGAAGCTTTCTTT. Variable domain in full (rest from reference TRBV19 and TRBJ1-1): DGGITQSPKYLFRKEGQNVTLSCEQNLNHDAMYWYRQDPGQGLRLIYYSQIVNDFQKGDIAEGYSVSREKKESFPLTVTSAQKNPTAFYLCASSISGSMNTEAFFGQGTRLTVV.

The CDR3: CASSESGGGQPQHF. In DNA, the CDR3 is TGCGCCAGCAGTGAGTCGGGGGGCGGCCAGCCCCAGCATTTT. V is TRBV10-2 and J is TRBJ1-5; possibly TRBD1 for D (6 bases). CDR1 WSHSY and CDR2 SAAADI come from the germline V gene. Trimming removed 0 bases at V and 7 bases at J, with 10 bases between. The CDR3 runs 14 residues.

This clone was observed once. J is TRBJ1-1 and V is TRBV4-1, with D possibly being TRBD1 (6 bases). V lost 0 bases to trimming and J lost 7 bases, with 12 bases between them. Germline V gives CDR1 MGHRA, CDR2 YSYEKL. The CDR3 covers 14 residues. For the CDR3, the DNA is TGCGCCAGCAGCCAAGATCGGGGACACCTTGAAGCTTTCTTT. Translated: CASSQDRGHLEAFF.

This clone was seen just once. The V and J genes are TRBV6-5 and TRBJ1-2; D is perhaps TRBD1 (5 bases). The V gene's germline CDR1 is MNHEY and CDR2 SVGAGI. The CDR3 is 14 residues long. Deletions cut 9 bases from V and 5 bases from J, with 19 bases between. The CDR3 region has the DNA TGTGCCAGTATATCCTGGGGGGGATTTTATGGCTACACCTTC. Its translation is CASISWGGFYGYTF.

The chain recombines TRBV27 with TRBJ1-1; D ambiguous. Germline CDR1 and CDR2: MNHEY and SMNVEV (reference sequence). V was trimmed by 5 bases and J by 0 bases, leaving 16 bases between them. This CDR3 region has 16 residues. CDR3 sequence reads: CASSAAARLVNTEAFF. The CDR3 coding sequence is TGTGCCAGCAGTGCCGCGGCGAGGCTTGTGAACACTGAAGCTTTCTTT.

The J gene is TRBJ1-1, the V gene TRBV6-5; D remains unclear. The V and J ends lost 2 bases and 1 base respectively, with 5 bases between them. There are 13 residues in the CDR3. CDR1 is MNHEY, CDR2 SVGAGI, per germline. The chain's CDR3 is CASSYDGNTEAFF. The CDR3 DNA reads TGTGCCAGCAGTTACGACGGGAACACTGAAGCTTTCTTT.

The gene calls are TRBV14 and TRBJ1-2, with 8 bases that match TRBD1. Germline V gene data show CDR1 as SGHDN and CDR2 as FVKESK. The CDR3 has 14 amino acids. V was pared by 0 bases and J by 4 bases, with 1 base of the junction left unmatched. CDR3 protein: CASSQDDRGYGYTF. CDR3 in DNA: TGTGCCAGCAGCCAAGACGACAGGGGCTATGGCTACACCTTC.

The chain uses TRBV30 and TRBJ1-2; no firm D call. The length of the CDR3 is 12 residues. CDR1 and CDR2 (germline): GTSNPN, SVGIG (reference sequence). V was trimmed by 2 bases and J by 5 bases, leaving 9 bases between them. The CDR3 DNA sequence: TGTGCCTGGAGTCCCGAGGTATATGGCTACACCTTC. Protein: CAWSPEVYGYTF.

The rearrangement uses TRBV28 and TRBJ1-6; 7 bases fit TRBD1. Trimming removed 8 bases from V and 13 bases from J; junction bases left unmatched: 11. This CDR3 comprises 13 residues. Per germline, CDR1 MDHEN and CDR2 SYDVKM. CDR3 amino acids: CASLGQNQAPLHF. The CDR3 DNA sequence: TGTGCCAGCTTGGGACAGAATCAGGCGCCCCTCCACTTT.

This chain links TRBV14 with TRBJ1-5; D gene uncertain. The germline V gene encodes CDR1 SGHDN and CDR2 FVKESK. V was clipped by 1 base and J by 2 bases, with 6 bases between them. The CDR3 runs 14 residues. CDR3 sequence (DNA): TGTGCCAGCAGCCAAGCAGGCGGCAATCAGCCCCAGCATTTT. Its translation is CASSQAGGNQPQHF.

This chain uses TRBV25-1 with TRBJ1-4, with unresolved D. This CDR3 region has 15 residues. Per germline, CDR1 MGHDK and CDR2 SYGVNS. Trimming removed 6 bases at V and 2 bases at J, with 13 bases between. The DNA of the CDR3 is TGTGCCAGCAGGGCCTTCGGCAGTACTAATGAAAAACTGTTTTTT. Amino acid sequence: CASRAFGSTNEKLFF.